This T cell receptor beta chain was obtained from a study of blood T cell repertoires in COVID-19 (TCRdb year 2020). Concerning the study at large: Samples covering the acute and convalescent phases of COVID-19 were provided by collaborators in the United States, Italy and Spain. The material from the prospective study consisted of cDNA or gDNA derived from T cells, B-cell-depleted T cells, or PBMCs. The repertoires were made available in a free public database intended to serve as a resource for research on the immune response to SARS-CoV-2. Where available, HLA class I and class II types were obtained from metadata supplied by the sample provider rather than from assay-based typing. The samples were drawn from two sources: the first 160 participants of the ongoing ImmuneRACE study, and 1,200 or so subjects contributed by 6 global collaborators. Deeply sampled blood TCRbeta repertoires from subjects exposed to, actively infected with, or recovered from COVID-19 were included in the dataset. The sample metadata nearly always contained a de-identified subject ID, COVID-19 status, age in years and sex. What the study reported, not specific to this receptor: The quantity of clinical and demographic metadata differed by source and by participant and was supplied without curation.

The immunoSEQ Assay, a bias-controlled multiplex PCR, was used to amplify TCRbeta CDR3 regions from genomic DNA. Under the source paper's analysis protocol: The number of nucleated cells in each sample was estimated by amplification of reference gene primers within the assay. To quantify the absolute abundance of each unique TCRbeta CDR3 rearrangement, sequence reads were collapsed and filtered. Productive Simpson clonality was computed per sample as the square root of Simpson's diversity index over productive rearrangements. TCRdb holds this immuneACCESS table with in-frame rearrangements only. Some clones are missing; in checked studies, unresolved V genes explain under half, and the rest has no known cause. D and trimming were read from the DNA, whereas the V and J calls and clone size are those reported in that table. For this sample there are around 77,000 clones; roughly 82% appear just once. Around 20% of the sample goes to the ten largest clones.

Collaborating institutions collected whole blood in K2EDTA tubes following their own protocols. For TCRbeta analysis, collaborator samples were shipped as frozen whole blood, as isolated PBMCs, or as DNA extracted from either sample type. From V the trimming removes 3 bases and from J it removes 8 bases, while the gene matches leave 6 bases of the junction unaccounted for. The germline V gene (reference sequence) yields SGHNT for CDR1 and YYREEE for CDR2. The CDR3 holds 13 amino acids from the cysteine to the phenylalanine. Only the CDR3 region is kept as DNA, spanning 39 bases read in frame from base 1. With respect to this clone: Its antigen is still unknown. No clone much larger than this one lies a single base away; base qualities are absent.

The rearranged segments are TRBV5-4 and TRBJ1-1, with 8 bases aligning to TRBD1. The sequence derives from a human donor in a cohort sampled during active COVID-19. Sequences were obtained from peripheral blood. The DNA sequence reads TGTGCCAGCAGCTGGGACAGGCTGGGGGAAGCTTTCTTT. It encodes CASSWDRLGEAFF. When the CDR3 is completed using the reference TRBV5-4 and TRBJ1-1 genes on either side, the full variable domain is ETGVTQSPTHLIKTRGQQVTLRCSSQSGHNTVSWYQQALGQGPQFIFQYYREEENGRGNFPPRFSGLQFPNYSSELNVNALELDDSALYLCASSWDRLGEAFFGQGTRLTVV.